This is a list of T cell receptor beta chains from one sample in a study of blood T cell repertoires in COVID-19. Produced via immunoSEQ multiplex PCR; TCRdb's table is partial and in-frame only. This sample carries roughly 380,000 clones, over 75% of them seen once, and the ten largest clones take almost 3%. Sequenced material: PBMCs or T cells enriched from blood (not recorded which). These receptor sequences come from a woman younger than 45 who had recovered from COVID-19. Both conserved end residues are part of each CDR3. The D gene is left open where the match is weak. Clone sizes are given selectively: once, few, many, or a class where the clone is expanded.

V: TRBV3-1/TRBV3-2; J: TRBJ2-7; length: 14; D: TRBD2; size: once; DNA: TGTGCCAGCAGTCTCCTAGCGGGAGGCTACGAGCAGTACTTC; CDR3: CASSLLAGGYEQYF
V: TRBV6-5; J: TRBJ1-4; length: 14; D: -; size: -; DNA: TGTGCCAGCAGACCGACAGCAACTAATGAAAAACTGTTTTTT; CDR3: CASRPTATNEKLFF
V: TRBV27; J: TRBJ2-7; length: 15; D: TRBD2; size: -; DNA: TGTGCCAGCAGTTCCGCGAGCGGGGAAAGCTACGAGCAGTACTTC; CDR3: CASSSASGESYEQYF
V: TRBV19; J: TRBJ2-3; length: 16; D: TRBD1; size: -; DNA: TGTGCCAGTAGTACAAAAACAGGGGCGGGCACAGATACGCAGTATTTT; CDR3: CASSTKTGAGTDTQYF
V: TRBV7-2; J: TRBJ2-7; length: 14; D: -; size: -; DNA: TGTGCCAGCAGCTTAGGTTGGAGCTCCTACGAGCAGTACTTC; CDR3: CASSLGWSSYEQYF
V: TRBV9; J: TRBJ2-2; length: 16; D: -; size: -; DNA: TGTGCCAGCAGCGCCTCCCGGGACACGAACACCGGGGAGCTGTTTTTT; CDR3: CASSASRDTNTGELFF
V: TRBV5-1; J: TRBJ2-7; length: 14; D: TRBD1; size: -; DNA: TGCGCCAGCAGCTTGGACAGGGGGACCCACGAGCAGTACTTC; CDR3: CASSLDRGTHEQYF
V: TRBV6-1; J: TRBJ2-7; length: 14; D: -; size: -; DNA: TGTGCCAGCAGTGAACAGGGGAGCTCCTACGAGCAGTACTTC; CDR3: CASSEQGSSYEQYF
V: TRBV30; J: TRBJ2-1; length: 10; D: -; size: once; DNA: TGTGCCTGGAGGAGGGATGAGCAGTTCTTC; CDR3: CAWRRDEQFF
V: TRBV18; J: TRBJ2-3; length: 15; D: -; size: few; DNA: TGTGCCAGCCCGTCAGGGTCTGGCCTCACAGATACGCAGTATTTT; CDR3: CASPSGSGLTDTQYF
V: TRBV5-1; J: TRBJ2-3; length: 17; D: TRBD2; size: -; DNA: TGCGCCAGCAGCTTGGCGTCTAGCGGGGGAAGCACAGATACGCAGTATTTT; CDR3: CASSLASSGGSTDTQYF
V: TRBV12-3/TRBV12-4; J: TRBJ2-7; length: 13; D: -; size: -; DNA: TGTGCCAGCACCCACAGGAACCTCGAGGAGCAGTACTTC; CDR3: CASTHRNLEEQYF
V: TRBV7-9; J: TRBJ1-1; length: 14; D: -; size: -; DNA: TGTGCCAGCAGCTTTTCAGGGGCAGGCACTGAAGCTTTCTTT; CDR3: CASSFSGAGTEAFF
V: TRBV5-1; J: TRBJ1-5; length: 15; D: TRBD1; size: -; DNA: TGCGCCAGCAGCTTGTCGGGCAGGGGGTATCAGCCCCAGCATTTT; CDR3: CASSLSGRGYQPQHF
V: TRBV13; J: TRBJ2-5; length: 15; D: TRBD1; size: -; DNA: TGTGCCAGCAGCTTAGCCGGGACAGGGCAAGAGACCCAGTACTTC; CDR3: CASSLAGTGQETQYF
V: TRBV7-9; J: TRBJ2-2; length: 14; D: -; size: -; DNA: TGTGCCAGCAGAAAGGGGGGGCTCAACGGGGAGCTGTTTTTT; CDR3: CASRKGGLNGELFF
V: TRBV10-3; J: TRBJ2-1; length: 15; D: TRBD1; size: -; DNA: TGTGCCATCAGTGAAAGAGACAGGGGCCACAATGAGCAGTTCTTC; CDR3: CAISERDRGHNEQFF
V: TRBV4-2; J: TRBJ1-2; length: 14; D: TRBD1; size: once; DNA: TGTGCCAGCAGCCAGGGACAGACAAACTATGGCTACACCTTC; CDR3: CASSQGQTNYGYTF
V: TRBV5-1; J: TRBJ2-5; length: 16; D: -; size: -; DNA: TGCGCCAGCAGCGGACCGTCGGCGGGAAGGCAAGAGACCCAGTACTTC; CDR3: CASSGPSAGRQETQYF
V: TRBV5-4; J: TRBJ1-1; length: 14; D: -; size: few; DNA: TGTGCCAGCAGCTTGGGCGCTTCGAACACTGAAGCTTTCTTT; CDR3: CASSLGASNTEAFF
V: TRBV5-1; J: TRBJ2-2; length: 14; D: -; size: -; DNA: TGCGCCAGCAGCTCTGGACAGAACACCGGGGAGCTGTTTTTT; CDR3: CASSSGQNTGELFF
V: TRBV6-5; J: TRBJ1-6; length: 15; D: -; size: -; DNA: TGTGCCAGCAGTCCCGCGGGCAACTATAATTCACCCCTCCACTTT; CDR3: CASSPAGNYNSPLHF
V: TRBV25-1; J: TRBJ2-7; length: 14; D: TRBD2; size: -; DNA: TGTGCCAGCAGCTTAACTAGCGGATCCTACGAGCAGTACTTC; CDR3: CASSLTSGSYEQYF
V: TRBV19; J: TRBJ2-1; length: 16; D: -; size: -; DNA: TGTGCCAGTAGTCCTGGGGGGAGTTTCTCCTACAATGAGCAGTTCTTC; CDR3: CASSPGGSFSYNEQFF
V: TRBV2; J: TRBJ2-7; length: 13; D: TRBD1; size: -; DNA: TGTGCCAGCAGGAGGACAGGCCCCCTCGAGCAGTACTTC; CDR3: CASRRTGPLEQYF
V: TRBV25-1; J: TRBJ1-5; length: 16; D: -; size: -; DNA: TGTGCCAGCAGTGACACGACAGGCGTGGACAATCAGCCCCAGCATTTT; CDR3: CASSDTTGVDNQPQHF
V: TRBV28; J: TRBJ1-6; length: 15; D: TRBD1; size: -; DNA: TGTGCCAGCCTGACAGGGGCTTTTTCGTATTCACCCCTCCACTTT; CDR3: CASLTGAFSYSPLHF
V: TRBV9; J: TRBJ1-2; length: 16; D: TRBD1; size: -; DNA: TGTGCCAGCAGCCAGGGGGACAGTCGGGCAACTATGGGCTACACCTTC; CDR3: CASSQGDSRATMGYTF
V: TRBV18; J: TRBJ1-2; length: 15; D: -; size: -; DNA: TGTGCCAGCTCACAATCCAGGGTGGCTAACTATGGCTACACCTTC; CDR3: CASSQSRVANYGYTF
V: TRBV3-1/TRBV3-2; J: TRBJ1-5; length: 15; D: TRBD1; size: -; DNA: TGTGCCAGCAGCCCGACAGGGGGCCACAATCAGCCCCAGCATTTT; CDR3: CASSPTGGHNQPQHF
V: TRBV5-1; J: TRBJ2-1; length: 15; D: TRBD1; size: -; DNA: TGCGCCAGCAGCTTGGCCGACAGGGGGTCCCATGAGCAGTTCTTC; CDR3: CASSLADRGSHEQFF
V: TRBV27; J: TRBJ1-5; length: 18; D: -; size: -; DNA: TGTGCCAGCAGTTTATCGTCAACAACAGGGAATGCCAATCAGCCCCAGCATTTT; CDR3: CASSLSSTTGNANQPQHF
V: TRBV2; J: TRBJ2-5; length: 17; D: -; size: -; DNA: TGTGCCAGCAGTGAGTTTGCAGGGGTCTCCTTAAGGGAGACCCAGTACTTC; CDR3: CASSEFAGVSLRETQYF
V: TRBV6-5; J: TRBJ2-7; length: 15; D: -; size: once; DNA: TGTGCCAGCAGTTACGCCGGGATGAAGGTCTACGAGCAGTACTTC; CDR3: CASSYAGMKVYEQYF
V: TRBV19; J: TRBJ1-5; length: 14; D: -; size: once; DNA: TGTGCCAGTAGCACTAACGACGGGAATCAGCCCCAGCATTTT; CDR3: CASSTNDGNQPQHF
V: TRBV7-6; J: TRBJ1-1; length: 16; D: TRBD1; size: -; DNA: TGTGCCAGCAGCCCGCGGGTGACAGGGGATTCAGGTGAAGCTTTCTTT; CDR3: CASSPRVTGDSGEAFF
V: TRBV29-1; J: TRBJ1-1; length: 12; D: TRBD1; size: -; DNA: TGCAGCGCGGGACAGGGGAGCACTGAAGCTTTCTTT; CDR3: CSAGQGSTEAFF
V: TRBV2; J: TRBJ1-1; length: 14; D: -; size: -; DNA: TGTGCCAGCAGTATACAGGGAGATAGAACTGAAGCTTTCTTT; CDR3: CASSIQGDRTEAFF
V: TRBV14; J: TRBJ2-7; length: 12; D: -; size: few; DNA: TGTGCCAGCAGCCAAGAGCACGGCGAGCAGTACTTC; CDR3: CASSQEHGEQYF
V: TRBV30; J: TRBJ2-7; length: 14; D: -; size: -; DNA: TGTGCCTGGAGCGGGGGACCGGAATCCTACGAGCAGTACTTC; CDR3: CAWSGGPESYEQYF
V: TRBV27; J: TRBJ2-1; length: 14; D: -; size: -; DNA: TGTGCCAGCAGTTTATCGAGAGGGATTCATGAGCAGTTCTTC; CDR3: CASSLSRGIHEQFF
V: TRBV7-2; J: TRBJ2-5; length: 13; D: -; size: -; DNA: TGTGCCAGCAGTACTACGTACCAAGAGACCCAGTACTTC; CDR3: CASSTTYQETQYF
V: TRBV27; J: TRBJ1-6; length: 15; D: TRBD1; size: -; DNA: TGTGCCAGCAGTTCCACCGGGACAGCTGCGAGGCCCCTCCACTTT; CDR3: CASSSTGTAARPLHF
V: TRBV9; J: TRBJ2-1; length: 12; D: -; size: few; DNA: TGTGCCAGCAGCGTAGTGGAGAATGAGCAGTTCTTC; CDR3: CASSVVENEQFF
V: TRBV5-4; J: TRBJ2-7; length: 15; D: TRBD1; size: -; DNA: TGTGCCAGCAGCCCATCCGGGACAGGGGATGTCGGGCAGTACTTC; CDR3: CASSPSGTGDVGQYF
V: TRBV2; J: TRBJ1-2; length: 11; D: -; size: -; DNA: TGTGCCAGCAGATTAAACTATGGCTACACCTTC; CDR3: CASRLNYGYTF
V: TRBV3-1/TRBV3-2; J: TRBJ1-1; length: 12; D: -; size: -; DNA: TGTGCCAGCAGCCAGCCCCGGGGAGAAGCTTTCTTT; CDR3: CASSQPRGEAFF
V: TRBV5-5; J: TRBJ2-5; length: 13; D: -; size: -; DNA: TGTGCCAGCACCCATGAGGGGGGGGAGACCCAGTACTTC; CDR3: CASTHEGGETQYF
V: TRBV7-2; J: TRBJ1-5; length: 14; D: TRBD1; size: -; DNA: TGTGCCAGCAGCGCGACAGGGGGCAATCAGCCCCAGCATTTT; CDR3: CASSATGGNQPQHF
V: TRBV27; J: TRBJ2-2; length: 16; D: TRBD1; size: -; DNA: TGTGCCAGCAGTTGGGTCCAGGGGGCTGGCACCGGGGAGCTGTTTTTT; CDR3: CASSWVQGAGTGELFF
V: TRBV18; J: TRBJ2-2; length: 17; D: TRBD1; size: -; DNA: TGTGCCAGCTCACCACCGACGGGACAGGGGGCCACCGGGGAGCTGTTTTTT; CDR3: CASSPPTGQGATGELFF
V: TRBV3-1/TRBV3-2; J: TRBJ1-6; length: 14; D: TRBD1; size: -; DNA: TGTGCCAGCAGCCGCGACAGGGGAGTGTCACCCCTCCACTTT; CDR3: CASSRDRGVSPLHF
V: TRBV9; J: TRBJ2-6; length: 15; D: TRBD1; size: once; DNA: TGTGCCAGCAGTCACAACAGGGGTGGGGCCAACGTCCTGACTTTC; CDR3: CASSHNRGGANVLTF
V: TRBV7-9; J: TRBJ2-3; length: 15; D: TRBD1; size: -; DNA: TGTGCCAGCAGCTTAACGGGACAGGGCACAGATACGCAGTATTTT; CDR3: CASSLTGQGTDTQYF